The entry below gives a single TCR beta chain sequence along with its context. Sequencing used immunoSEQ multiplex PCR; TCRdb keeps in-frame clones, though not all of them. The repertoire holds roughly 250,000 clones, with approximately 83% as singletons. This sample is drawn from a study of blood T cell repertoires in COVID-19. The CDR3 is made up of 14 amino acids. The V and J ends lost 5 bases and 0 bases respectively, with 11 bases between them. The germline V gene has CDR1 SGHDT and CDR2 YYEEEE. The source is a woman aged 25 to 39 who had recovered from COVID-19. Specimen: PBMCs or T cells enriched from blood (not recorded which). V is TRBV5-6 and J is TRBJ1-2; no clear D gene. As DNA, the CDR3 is TGTGCCAGCAGTTTCGACGGGACTAACTATGGCTACACCTTC. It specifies CASSFDGTNYGYTF.